This TCR beta chain was obtained from a study of tissue T cells after allogeneic stem cell transplantation. Whole-study results and caveats: Anatomically similar tissues had similar TCR repertoires within each patient. Few T cell clones were shared across patients, but motif clusters showed tissue-specific shared signatures.

This clone was seen only once. No antigen is known for it. Survey-depth TCRbeta CDR3 sequencing reported V/J genes and productive frequencies. Repertoires were generated with immunoSEQ multiplex PCR, while TCRdb's copy carries only in-frame clones and drops some. The sample carries some 25,000 clones, roughly 80% recorded once. Germline V gene sequence: CDR1 MNHNS, CDR2 SASEGT. The CDR3 loop spans 16 amino acids. Trimming removed 3 bases from V and 7 bases from J; junction bases left unmatched: 13. The specimen comprised tissue from the ileum, sampled at autopsy. The chain links TRBV6-1 to TRBJ1-2, with TRBD1 matching over 8 bases. This sequence originates from a female donor older than 55 with lung cancer. CDR3 coding DNA: TGTGCCAGCAGTGAGGCTACCGGCAGGGGGCTTCGTGGCTACACCTTC. This encodes CASSEATGRGLRGYTF.